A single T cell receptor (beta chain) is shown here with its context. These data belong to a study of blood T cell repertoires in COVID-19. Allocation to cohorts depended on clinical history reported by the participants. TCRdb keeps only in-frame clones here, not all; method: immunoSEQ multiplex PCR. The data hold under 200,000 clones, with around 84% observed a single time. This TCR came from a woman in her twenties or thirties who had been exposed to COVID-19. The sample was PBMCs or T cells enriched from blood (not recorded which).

The CDR3 bases are TGTGCCAGCAGTGGCCAGGACAGGGGAGGCTACACCTTC. Its protein is CASSGQDRGGYTF. The chain links TRBV25-1 to TRBJ1-2; TRBD1 matches at 9 bases. CDR1 is MGHDK and CDR2 is SYGVNS in the germline V gene. V lost 4 bases and J lost 8; bases outside the gene matches: 5. This CDR3 is built from 13 residues.